The 25 T cell receptor beta chains given below trace back to one sample, sequenced in a study of graft-versus-host responses after intestinal transplantation. The antigens these receptors bind are not known. Libraries were prepared by immunoSEQ multiplex PCR; TCRdb keeps only in-frame clonotypes and omits some of them. In the table there are around 71,000 clones, approximately 94% of which are singletons. The material sequenced was unstimulated CD8+ T cells sorted from spleen or lymph node cells, taken before intestinal transplant. Receptors were obtained from a human donor who received an intestinal transplant.

The V and J genes are TRBV7-9 and TRBJ2-7; 7 bases match TRBD2. V trimming: 5 bases; J trimming: 2 bases; junction bases outside the gene matches: 15. CDR1 and CDR2 (germline): SEHNR, FQNEAQ (reference sequence). The CDR3 has 17 amino acids. The CDR3 nucleotides are TGTGCCAGCAGCCCACTACTCCGGGACTATATTCCCTACGAGCAGTACTTC. It yields the protein CASSPLLRDYIPYEQYF.

A word on this clone: Relative to the germline gene, one junction end is altered; a read error may explain this. The chain joins TRBV6-5 to TRBJ1-6, with D unresolved. The CDR3 consists of 13 residues. Germline CDR1 is MNHEY and CDR2 is SVGAGI. The CDR3 DNA follows: TGTGCCAGCAGTCAGACGTTTAATTCACCCCCCCACTTT. Its translation is CASSQTFNSPPHF.

The gene calls are TRBV7-8 and TRBJ1-5; maybe TRBD1 (6 bases). V lost 5 bases, J lost 1 base, and 15 bases lay in between. The CDR3 sequence is 16 residues long. Germline assignment: CDR1 SGHVS and CDR2 FQNEAQ. The CDR3 reads CASSPSTGQSNQPQHF. The CDR3 DNA reads TGTGCCAGCAGCCCTTCGACAGGACAGAGCAATCAGCCCCAGCATTTT.

The rearrangement links TRBV28 to TRBJ2-7; the D gene is possibly TRBD1 (6 bases). V lost 5 bases, J lost 0 bases, and 17 bases lay in between. CDR3 length equals 16 residues. Germline V gene lookup returns CDR1 MDHEN and CDR2 SYDVKM. The CDR3 sequence: CASSTPQGTSSYEQYF. Written as DNA, the CDR3 is TGTGCCAGCAGTACCCCACAGGGAACCAGCTCCTACGAGCAGTACTTC.

The chain combines TRBV7-9 with TRBJ2-1; D gene ambiguous. The CDR3 sequence is 14 residues long. V lost 1 base and J lost 4, with 8 bases in between. The germline V gene encodes CDR1 SEHNR and CDR2 FQNEAQ (reference sequence). CDR3: CASSLGASYNEQFF. The CDR3 DNA follows: TGTGCCAGCAGCTTAGGAGCTAGTTACAATGAGCAGTTCTTC. The variable domain in full, with the rest retrieved from reference TRBV7-9 and TRBJ2-1, is DTGVSQNPRHKITKRGQNVTFRCDPISEHNRLYWYRQTLGQGPEFLTYFQNEAQLEKSRLLSDRFSAERPKGSFSTLEIQRTEQGDSAMYLCASSLGASYNEQFFGPGTRLTVL.

This chain connects TRBV19 to TRBJ1-5; D is ambiguous. Germline V gene lookup returns CDR1 LNHDA and CDR2 SQIVND (reference sequence). This CDR3 comprises 14 residues. V was pared by 7 bases and J by 0 bases, with 10 bases between. CDR3 nucleotide sequence: TGTGCCAGTAATCACGTATATAGCAATCAGCCCCAGCATTTT. Protein: CASNHVYSNQPQHF.

The chain recombines TRBV5-1 with TRBJ2-7; possibly TRBD2 for D (5 bases). CDR3 length: 14 amino acids. V lost 4 bases, J lost 5 bases, and 16 bases lay in between. CDR1 SGHRS and CDR2 YFSETQ come from the germline V gene. The CDR3 protein is CASSLATGSNEQYF. The CDR3 DNA is TGCGCCAGCAGCCTGGCTACGGGATCCAACGAGCAGTACTTC.

The chain joins TRBV5-6 to TRBJ2-1, with 10 bases identical to TRBD2. Germline V gives CDR1 SGHDT, CDR2 YYEEEE. After removal of 2 bases from V and 9 bases from J, the junction contained 5 bases not matched to a gene. This CDR3 contains 14 residues. DNA for the CDR3: TGTGCCAGCAGCTTTAGCGGGAGGATCTTTGAGCAGTTCTTC. This gives the protein CASSFSGRIFEQFF.

Written as DNA, the CDR3 is TGTGCCAGCAGTTCGCGGGGGGACTTTATCTACGAGCAGTACTTC. Its translation is CASSSRGDFIYEQYF. The chain recombines TRBV6-5 with TRBJ2-7; 8 bases fit TRBD2. CDR1 MNHEY and CDR2 SVGAGI come from the germline V gene. The CDR3 sequence is 15 residues long. The V segment lost 4 bases and the J segment 3 bases; nucleotides outside the gene matches: 8.

This chain joins TRBV23-1 and TRBJ2-7, with 10 bases aligning to TRBD1. TRBV23-1 is reported as an ORF; its role is uncertain. After removal of 6 bases from V and 0 bases from J, the junction contained 5 bases not matched to a gene. This CDR3 is built from 15 residues. The CDR3 nucleotides are TGCGCCAGCAGGCAAGGGACAGGGGTCTCCTACGAGCAGTACTTC. It translates to CASRQGTGVSYEQYF.

The chain employs TRBV5-6 and TRBJ1-1; D unresolved. Trimming took off 4 bases at V and 5 bases at J, with 9 bases between the two ends. The CDR3 is 12 amino acids. Germline CDR1 reads SGHDT; CDR2 reads YYEEEE. CDR3 residues: CASSQDLTEAFF. The CDR3 DNA reads TGTGCCAGCAGCCAGGACCTAACTGAAGCTTTCTTT.

This chain connects TRBV7-9 to TRBJ2-2; no clear D gene. The germline CDR1 and CDR2 sequences are SEHNR and FQNEAQ (reference sequence). This CDR3 region has 12 residues. V lost 5 bases and J lost 4, with 5 bases in between. CDR3 DNA sequence: TGTGCCAGCAGCCAGATCACCGGGGAGCTGTTTTTT. This codes for CASSQITGELFF.

This chain connects TRBV5-4 to TRBJ2-6; 8 bases agree with TRBD1. CDR1 is SGHNT and CDR2 is YYREEE in the germline V gene (reference sequence). V lost 2 bases, J lost 0 bases, and 4 bases stayed unmatched. This CDR3 is built from 17 residues. The CDR3 reads CASSFRTGSSGANVLTF. CDR3 DNA: TGTGCCAGCAGCTTTAGGACAGGGTCCTCTGGGGCCAACGTCCTGACTTTC.

This sequence joins TRBV29-1 and TRBJ2-3, with 10 bases matching TRBD1. Per the germline V gene, CDR1 is SQVTM and CDR2 is ANQGSEA. The CDR3 is made up of 15 amino acids. V shed 8 bases and J 1 base; nucleotides not matched to a gene: 9. The CDR3 spells CSTGQGSKGTDTQYF. In DNA, the CDR3 is TGCAGCACGGGACAGGGGAGTAAGGGCACAGATACGCAGTATTTT.

This chain uses TRBV27 with TRBJ1-1; 7 bases agree with TRBD1. The germline CDR1 and CDR2 sequences are MNHEY and SMNVEV (reference sequence). This CDR3 region has 17 residues. After removal of 0 bases from V and 1 base from J, the junction contained 8 bases not matched to a gene. In DNA, the CDR3 is TGTGCCAGCAGTTTATCCCGACAGGGACTCGCGAACACTGAAGCTTTCTTT. This encodes CASSLSRQGLANTEAFF.

The genes are TRBV14 and TRBJ2-2; a possible D gene is TRBD1 (6 bases). Per germline, CDR1 SGHDN and CDR2 FVKESK. This CDR3 is 16 amino acids long. Trimming pared 1 base from V and 4 bases from J, leaving 13 bases between. The CDR3 DNA is TGTGCCAGCAGCCAAGTACTTGGGGGCTCCACCGGGGAGCTGTTTTTT. Protein sequence: CASSQVLGGSTGELFF.

This rearrangement joins TRBV6-6 to TRBJ1-5; D is uncertain. The ends were cut back, 2 bases at V and 0 bases at J, with 8 bases in the middle. The CDR3 contains 15 residues. The germline V gene encodes CDR1 MNHNY and CDR2 SVGAGI (reference sequence). CDR3 DNA: TGTGCCAGCAGTTACCGGGTCTATAGCAATCAGCCCCAGCATTTT. Translating it yields CASSYRVYSNQPQHF.

V gene TRBV6-1 combines with J gene TRBJ1-1, with no clear D. Per the germline V gene, CDR1 is MNHNS and CDR2 is SASEGT. Trimming removed 7 bases from V and 3 bases from J, with 18 bases in between. This CDR3 contains 15 residues. DNA for the CDR3: TGTGCCAGCAAGTTAACGACCTGGTCCGACACTGAAGCTTTCTTT. Protein: CASKLTTWSDTEAFF.

This clone appeared once. The chain is built from TRBV27 and TRBJ2-4, with a tentative D call TRBD1 (6 bases). V was pared by 2 bases and J by 1 base, with 12 bases between. Germline V lookup: CDR1 MNHEY, CDR2 SMNVEV (reference sequence). CDR3 size: 16 residues. CDR3 sequence reads: CASSLVGGMAKNIQYF. The CDR3 region has the DNA TGTGCCAGCAGTTTAGTAGGGGGAATGGCCAAAAACATTCAGTACTTC.

This rearrangement joins TRBV5-1 to TRBJ2-3; D is uncertain. Germline V gives CDR1 SGHRS, CDR2 YFSETQ. The CDR3 totals 14 residues. The ends were cut back, 2 bases at V and 2 bases at J, with 9 bases in the middle. The CDR3 DNA is TGCGCCAGCAGCTTAAAAGGTTCCACAGATACGCAGTATTTT. Translated: CASSLKGSTDTQYF. Based on the CDR3 plus reference TRBV5-1 and TRBJ2-3, the full variable domain is KAGVTQTPRYLIKTRGQQVTLSCSPISGHRSVSWYQQTPGQGLQFLFEYFSETQRNKGNFPGRFSGRQFSNSRSEMNVSTLELGDSALYLCASSLKGSTDTQYFGPGTRLTVL.

This sequence joins TRBV7-9 and TRBJ2-7; TRBD2 agrees at 9 bases. Unmatched junction bases numbered 4, after V lost 0 bases and J lost 7 bases. The germline CDR1 and CDR2 sequences are SEHNR and FQNEAQ (reference sequence). The CDR3 loop spans 14 amino acids. The CDR3 protein is CASSLATSGEEQYF. The CDR3, as DNA: TGTGCCAGCAGCTTAGCGACTAGCGGTGAAGAGCAGTACTTC.

This chain joins TRBV10-2 and TRBJ2-7; maybe TRBD2 (7 bases). CDR1 is WSHSY, CDR2 SAAADI, per germline. V gave up 4 bases and J gave up 4 bases, with 14 bases separating them. This CDR3 is 14 amino acids long. The CDR3 protein is CASSGSGGLYEQYF. DNA for the CDR3: TGCGCCAGCAGTGGATCCGGGGGGCTTTACGAGCAGTACTTC.

The chain links TRBV6-5 to TRBJ2-7; a possible D gene is TRBD1 (5 bases). Germline loops: CDR1 MNHEY, CDR2 SVGAGI. Trimming took 4 bases from V and 3 from J, leaving 13 bases between them. This CDR3 spans 14 amino acids. CDR3 DNA: TGTGCCAGCAGTTCCGACAGAGACGGCTACGAGCAGTACTTC. This gives the protein CASSSDRDGYEQYF.

The chain recombines TRBV28 with TRBJ1-5, with TRBD1 matching 7 bases. Germline V gene data show CDR1 as MDHEN and CDR2 as SYDVKM. The CDR3 loop spans 15 amino acids. Trimming cost V 6 bases and J 0 bases; bases outside gene matches: 5. The CDR3 reads CASSGTAYSNQPQHF. CDR3 nucleotides: TGTGCCAGCAGCGGGACAGCTTATAGCAATCAGCCCCAGCATTTT. Based on the CDR3 plus reference TRBV28 and TRBJ1-5, the full variable domain is DVKVTQSSRYLVKRTGEKVFLECVQDMDHENMFWYRQDPGLGLRLIYFSYDVKMKEKGDIPEGYSVSREKKERFSLILESASTNQTSMYLCASSGTAYSNQPQHFGDGTRLSIL.

A note on this clone: One junction end disagrees with the germline gene, perhaps due to a read error. The rearrangement links TRBV10-1 to TRBJ1-1; D unresolved. The germline gives CDR1 WNHNN, CDR2 SYGVQD (reference sequence). The CDR3 has 9 amino acids. In DNA, the CDR3 is TGCGCCGGGAACACTGGAGCTTTCTTT. Its protein product is CAGNTGAFF.